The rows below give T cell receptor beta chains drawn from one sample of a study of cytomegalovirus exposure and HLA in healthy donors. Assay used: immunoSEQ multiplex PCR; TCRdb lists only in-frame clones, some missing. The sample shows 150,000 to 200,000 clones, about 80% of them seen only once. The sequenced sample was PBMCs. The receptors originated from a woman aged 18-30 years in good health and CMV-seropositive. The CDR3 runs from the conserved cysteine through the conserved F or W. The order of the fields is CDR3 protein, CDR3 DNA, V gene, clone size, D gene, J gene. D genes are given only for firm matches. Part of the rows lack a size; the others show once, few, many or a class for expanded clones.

CDR3aa: CASSQGLRQVEAFF; CDR3nt: TGCGCCAGCAGCCAGGGATTGAGACAGGTAGAAGCTTTCTTT; v_gene: TRBV4-1; abundance: NA; d_gene: NA; j_gene: TRBJ1-1
CDR3aa: CASSEVGQATDTQYF; CDR3nt: TGTGCCAGCAGTGAAGTGGGACAGGCCACAGATACGCAGTATTTT; v_gene: TRBV6-1; abundance: NA; d_gene: TRBD1; j_gene: TRBJ2-3
CDR3aa: CASRGTANTEAFF; CDR3nt: TGTGCCAGCAGGGGGACAGCGAACACTGAAGCTTTCTTT; v_gene: TRBV11-3; abundance: few; d_gene: TRBD1; j_gene: TRBJ1-1
CDR3aa: CASSREGGRTEAFF; CDR3nt: TGTGCCAGTAGCAGGGAGGGGGGGAGGACTGAAGCTTTCTTT; v_gene: TRBV19; abundance: once; d_gene: NA; j_gene: TRBJ1-1
CDR3aa: CASSHAGKTEAFF; CDR3nt: TGTGCCAGCAGCCACGCAGGGAAAACTGAAGCTTTCTTT; v_gene: TRBV7-8; abundance: few; d_gene: NA; j_gene: TRBJ1-1
CDR3aa: CASSISGTGGLMNTEAFF; CDR3nt: TGTGCCAGTAGTATCTCGGGGACAGGGGGCCTAATGAACACTGAAGCTTTCTTT; v_gene: TRBV19; abundance: NA; d_gene: TRBD1; j_gene: TRBJ1-1
CDR3aa: CASSRPTGANTEAFF; CDR3nt: TGTGCCAGCAGCCGCCCCACAGGGGCGAACACTGAAGCTTTCTTT; v_gene: TRBV7-9; abundance: once; d_gene: TRBD1; j_gene: TRBJ1-1
CDR3aa: CASGQGARSPLHF; CDR3nt: TGTGCCTCCGGACAGGGGGCTCGGTCACCCCTCCACTTT; v_gene: TRBV30; abundance: NA; d_gene: TRBD1; j_gene: TRBJ1-6
CDR3aa: CASSRDYSVPQYF; CDR3nt: TGTGCCAGCAGCCGGGACTACTCGGTCCCCCAGTACTTC; v_gene: TRBV11-2; abundance: NA; d_gene: TRBD2; j_gene: TRBJ2-5
CDR3aa: CASSPGFNTGELFF; CDR3nt: TGTGCCAGTAGCCCGGGATTTAACACCGGGGAGCTGTTTTTT; v_gene: TRBV19; abundance: NA; d_gene: NA; j_gene: TRBJ2-2
CDR3aa: CASSPGLAHYEQYF; CDR3nt: TGTGCCAGCAGCCCGGGACTAGCCCACTACGAGCAGTACTTC; v_gene: TRBV27; abundance: NA; d_gene: TRBD2; j_gene: TRBJ2-7
CDR3aa: CASSSGGGSEQFF; CDR3nt: TGTGCCAGCAGTAGCGGGGGGGGCAGTGAGCAGTTCTTC; v_gene: TRBV6-1; abundance: NA; d_gene: TRBD2; j_gene: TRBJ2-1
CDR3aa: CASSRTGATVFSPLHF; CDR3nt: TGTGCCAGCAGCCGGACAGGCGCGACCGTTTTTTCACCCCTCCACTTT; v_gene: TRBV2; abundance: NA; d_gene: TRBD1; j_gene: TRBJ1-6
CDR3aa: CASSLVGSYEQYF; CDR3nt: TGTGCCAGCAGCCTCGTCGGCTCCTACGAGCAGTACTTC; v_gene: TRBV28; abundance: NA; d_gene: NA; j_gene: TRBJ2-7
CDR3aa: CASSPPLAGGAGELFF; CDR3nt: TGTGCCAGCAGTCCTCCACTAGCGGGGGGGGCCGGGGAGCTGTTTTTT; v_gene: TRBV2; abundance: NA; d_gene: TRBD2; j_gene: TRBJ2-2
CDR3aa: CASSWQGFEQFF; CDR3nt: TGTGCCAGCAGCTGGCAGGGTTTTGAGCAGTTCTTC; v_gene: TRBV7-2; abundance: once; d_gene: NA; j_gene: TRBJ2-1
CDR3aa: CAWSQDRVHEKLFF; CDR3nt: TGTGCCTGGAGTCAAGACAGGGTACATGAAAAACTGTTTTTT; v_gene: TRBV30; abundance: NA; d_gene: TRBD1; j_gene: TRBJ1-4
CDR3aa: CASSGGGAVRNEQFF; CDR3nt: TGTGCCAGCAGCGGAGGAGGGGCAGTACGAAATGAGCAGTTCTTC; v_gene: TRBV9; abundance: once; d_gene: NA; j_gene: TRBJ2-1
CDR3aa: CALGVGQGPQHF; CDR3nt: TGTGCCTTGGGAGTAGGGCAAGGGCCCCAGCATTTT; v_gene: TRBV30; abundance: once; d_gene: NA; j_gene: TRBJ1-5
CDR3aa: CASSVSSEAYEQYF; CDR3nt: TGTGCCAGCAGTGTTTCTAGCGAGGCCTACGAGCAGTACTTC; v_gene: TRBV6-1; abundance: few; d_gene: NA; j_gene: TRBJ2-7
CDR3aa: CASRQGHSIPADTQYF; CDR3nt: TGTGCCAGCAGGCAGGGACATTCGATCCCCGCAGATACGCAGTATTTT; v_gene: TRBV7-3; abundance: NA; d_gene: NA; j_gene: TRBJ2-3
CDR3aa: CASSPDRESGELFF; CDR3nt: TGTGCCAGCTCACCGGACAGGGAAAGCGGGGAGCTGTTTTTT; v_gene: TRBV18; abundance: NA; d_gene: TRBD1; j_gene: TRBJ2-2
CDR3aa: CASSFRQGNQPQHF; CDR3nt: TGTGCCAGTAGTTTTCGCCAGGGGAATCAGCCCCAGCATTTT; v_gene: TRBV19; abundance: NA; d_gene: NA; j_gene: TRBJ1-5
CDR3aa: CASSLAGGLETQYF; CDR3nt: TGTGCCAGCAGCTTAGCGGGGGGGCTGGAGACCCAGTACTTC; v_gene: TRBV7-3; abundance: NA; d_gene: TRBD2; j_gene: TRBJ2-5
CDR3aa: CASSLGTEGNTIYF; CDR3nt: TGTGCTAGCAGCTTGGGGACAGAAGGAAACACCATATATTTT; v_gene: TRBV7-7; abundance: NA; d_gene: TRBD1; j_gene: TRBJ1-3
CDR3aa: CASRAGGRETQYF; CDR3nt: TGTGCCAGTAGGGCAGGGGGCAGAGAGACCCAGTACTTC; v_gene: TRBV19; abundance: NA; d_gene: TRBD1; j_gene: TRBJ2-5
CDR3aa: CASSWRDRGREQFF; CDR3nt: TGCGCCAGCAGCTGGAGGGACAGGGGGAGAGAGCAGTTCTTC; v_gene: TRBV5-1; abundance: NA; d_gene: TRBD1; j_gene: TRBJ2-1
CDR3aa: CASSQVRGGYRDEKLFF; CDR3nt: TGTGCCAGCAGCCAAGTAAGGGGAGGGTATCGTGATGAAAAACTGTTTTTT; v_gene: TRBV4-2; abundance: NA; d_gene: NA; j_gene: TRBJ1-4
CDR3aa: CASSQVATGTGTEAFF; CDR3nt: TGCGCCAGCAGCCAAGTAGCCACAGGTACGGGCACTGAAGCTTTCTTT; v_gene: TRBV4-1; abundance: once; d_gene: NA; j_gene: TRBJ1-1
CDR3aa: CASSLSRGLGYEQYF; CDR3nt: TGTGCCAGCAGTTTATCGCGGGGTCTAGGCTACGAGCAGTACTTC; v_gene: TRBV27; abundance: few; d_gene: NA; j_gene: TRBJ2-7
CDR3aa: CASSLKDRTNTEAFF; CDR3nt: TGTGCCAGCAGCTTAAAGGACAGGACGAACACTGAAGCTTTCTTT; v_gene: TRBV21-1; abundance: NA; d_gene: NA; j_gene: TRBJ1-1
CDR3aa: CASSLDGGGLYYTGELFF; CDR3nt: TGTGCCAGCAGCTTAGATGGCGGGGGGCTTTATTACACCGGGGAGCTGTTTTTT; v_gene: TRBV7-9; abundance: NA; d_gene: TRBD2; j_gene: TRBJ2-2
CDR3aa: CASSSSGTGGYTF; CDR3nt: TGTGCCAGCAGCTCGTCCGGGACAGGGGGCTACACCTTC; v_gene: TRBV7-6; abundance: NA; d_gene: TRBD1; j_gene: TRBJ1-2
CDR3aa: CASSLDDRDEQYF; CDR3nt: TGTGCCAGCAGCTTAGATGACAGGGACGAGCAGTACTTC; v_gene: TRBV7-9; abundance: NA; d_gene: TRBD1; j_gene: TRBJ2-7
CDR3aa: CASSLDSFSGGETQYF; CDR3nt: TGTGCCAGCAGCTTAGATTCGTTCAGCGGGGGTGAGACCCAGTACTTC; v_gene: TRBV7-9; abundance: NA; d_gene: TRBD2; j_gene: TRBJ2-5
CDR3aa: CASRGTGPNEKLFF; CDR3nt: TGTGCCAGCAGGGGGACAGGACCTAATGAAAAACTGTTTTTT; v_gene: TRBV2; abundance: NA; d_gene: TRBD1; j_gene: TRBJ1-4
CDR3aa: CASSFGRNQPQHF; CDR3nt: TGTGCCAGCAGTTTTGGGAGGAATCAGCCCCAGCATTTT; v_gene: TRBV27; abundance: NA; d_gene: NA; j_gene: TRBJ1-5
CDR3aa: CASSPFFGRGVGNEQFF; CDR3nt: TGCGCCAGCAGCCCATTCTTCGGGCGGGGGGTTGGCAATGAGCAGTTCTTC; v_gene: TRBV5-1; abundance: NA; d_gene: TRBD2; j_gene: TRBJ2-1
CDR3aa: CASSEPGQGARGYTF; CDR3nt: TGTGCCAGCAGCGAACCGGGACAGGGGGCGAGGGGCTACACCTTC; v_gene: TRBV7-9; abundance: NA; d_gene: TRBD1; j_gene: TRBJ1-2
CDR3aa: CATEPSTRTGEAFF; CDR3nt: TGTGCCACCGAACCGTCGACGAGAACAGGTGAAGCTTTCTTT; v_gene: TRBV6-5; abundance: NA; d_gene: NA; j_gene: TRBJ1-1
CDR3aa: CASSPLGGGSTEAFF; CDR3nt: TGCGCCAGCAGCCCCCTAGGAGGGGGCAGCACTGAAGCTTTCTTT; v_gene: TRBV4-3; abundance: once; d_gene: TRBD1; j_gene: TRBJ1-1
CDR3aa: CASSHGQRTGYYEQYF; CDR3nt: TGTGCCAGCAGCCACGGACAAAGGACAGGTTACTACGAGCAGTACTTC; v_gene: TRBV7-9; abundance: NA; d_gene: TRBD1; j_gene: TRBJ2-7
CDR3aa: CASSDSGADTQYF; CDR3nt: TGTGCCAGCAGCGACTCCGGGGCAGATACGCAGTATTTT; v_gene: TRBV5-6; abundance: NA; d_gene: NA; j_gene: TRBJ2-3
CDR3aa: CAGQGASTDTQYF; CDR3nt: TGTGCCGGTCAGGGGGCAAGCACAGATACGCAGTATTTT; v_gene: TRBV28; abundance: NA; d_gene: TRBD1; j_gene: TRBJ2-3
CDR3aa: CASNNRGEGGELFF; CDR3nt: TGTGCCAGCAATAACAGGGGAGAAGGCGGGGAGCTGTTTTTT; v_gene: TRBV6-1; abundance: NA; d_gene: TRBD1; j_gene: TRBJ2-2
CDR3aa: CASSLNRGVGELFF; CDR3nt: TGTGCCAGCAGCTTAAACCGGGGGGTCGGGGAGCTGTTTTTT; v_gene: TRBV11-2; abundance: NA; d_gene: TRBD2; j_gene: TRBJ2-2
CDR3aa: CASSLVARDTQYF; CDR3nt: TGTGCCAGCAGCTTAGTAGCGAGAGATACGCAGTATTTT; v_gene: TRBV7-2; abundance: NA; d_gene: NA; j_gene: TRBJ2-3
CDR3aa: CASSIPYSGWGRDEQFF; CDR3nt: TGTGCCAGTAGTATACCCTACTCGGGCTGGGGCCGGGATGAGCAGTTCTTC; v_gene: TRBV19; abundance: NA; d_gene: NA; j_gene: TRBJ2-1
CDR3aa: CASSPGLAGVTTTDTQYF; CDR3nt: TGCGCCAGCAGCCCCGGACTAGCGGGGGTAACTACCACAGATACGCAGTATTTT; v_gene: TRBV5-1; abundance: NA; d_gene: TRBD2; j_gene: TRBJ2-3
CDR3aa: CASRQGGGTETQYF; CDR3nt: TGTGCCAGCAGACAGGGCGGGGGAACAGAGACCCAGTACTTC; v_gene: TRBV2; abundance: once; d_gene: NA; j_gene: TRBJ2-5
CDR3aa: CASATGPYNEQFF; CDR3nt: TGTGCCAGTGCGACAGGGCCCTACAATGAGCAGTTCTTC; v_gene: TRBV19; abundance: NA; d_gene: TRBD1; j_gene: TRBJ2-1
CDR3aa: CASSARTTGNTIYF; CDR3nt: TGTGCCAGCAGTGCCCGGACAACTGGAAACACCATATATTTT; v_gene: TRBV6-1; abundance: NA; d_gene: NA; j_gene: TRBJ1-3
CDR3aa: CASSLGVGTGENSPLHF; CDR3nt: TGTGCTAGCAGCTTAGGGGTAGGGACAGGGGAAAATTCACCCCTCCACTTT; v_gene: TRBV7-7; abundance: NA; d_gene: TRBD1; j_gene: TRBJ1-6